The 26 T cell receptor beta chains below all came from one sample that was sequenced in a study of blood T cell repertoires in COVID-19. Repertoires were generated with immunoSEQ multiplex PCR, while TCRdb's copy carries only in-frame clones and drops some. The sample lists about 78,000 clones; 90% were seen once. The material sequenced was peripheral blood. The receptors stem from a woman in her 50s in a cohort sampled during active COVID-19.

A note on this clone: Sequence at one end of the junction differs from germline and may be a read error. The V call is TRBV27, the J call TRBJ1-2; 8 bases fit TRBD1. The germline CDR1 and CDR2 sequences are MNHEY and SMNVEV (reference sequence). The CDR3 length is 17 residues. CDR3 nucleotides: TGTGCCAGCAGTTTATCGGTACAGGGGGGCGCTAACTATGACTACACCTTC. The encoded protein is CASSLSVQGGANYDYTF.

This chain connects TRBV3-1 (or the pseudogene TRBV3-2) to TRBJ2-5; D is perhaps TRBD2 (5 bases). Deletions cut 5 bases from V and 6 bases from J, with 19 bases between. Germline V gives CDR1 LGHDT, CDR2 YNNKEL (reference sequence). The CDR3 extends over 15 amino acids. The DNA of the CDR3 is TGTGCCAGCAGCTCAATAACGGCCCCGGGGAAGACCCAGTACTTC. Translating it yields CASSSITAPGKTQYF.

The rearrangement joins TRBV28 to TRBJ2-2, with TRBD2 identical over 9 bases. Trimming cost V 6 bases and J 8 bases; bases outside gene matches: 10. Germline CDR1 reads MDHEN; CDR2 reads SYDVKM. The CDR3 is made up of 15 amino acids. CDR3 coding DNA: TGTGCCAGCAGGCAGCCCGGGACTAGCATTGGGGAGCTGTTTTTT. It specifies CASRQPGTSIGELFF.

This chain joins TRBV5-1 and TRBJ2-6, with D possibly being TRBD1 (6 bases). In germline, CDR1 is SGHRS, CDR2 YFSETQ. The CDR3 has 17 amino acids. V was pared by 2 bases and J by 3 bases, with 15 bases between. CDR3 DNA: TGCGCCAGCAGCTTAACAGGGTCTGGAGGTGGGGCCAACGTCCTGACTTTC. It yields the protein CASSLTGSGGGANVLTF.

Of note for this clone: Germline and junction disagree at one end, which may indicate a read error. V gene TRBV28 combines with J gene TRBJ1-5; TRBD1 aligns across 7 bases. Germline CDR1 reads MDHEN; CDR2 reads SYDVKM. This CDR3 region has 12 residues. As DNA, the CDR3 is TGTGCCAGCAGTTTTCCCGTAGGGGACAGTATTTTT. The encoded protein is CASSFPVGDSIF.

V and J are TRBV7-6 and TRBJ2-7; 9 nucleotides align to TRBD1. The V gene's germline CDR1 is SGHVS and CDR2 FNYEAQ. J was trimmed by 2 bases and V by 5 bases; bases with no gene match: 7. This CDR3 comprises 15 residues. The CDR3 nucleotides read TGTGCCAGCAGCCCCTGGGGACAGGGCGCCTACGAGCAGTACTTC. Its translation is CASSPWGQGAYEQYF. Drawing the rest from reference TRBV7-6 and TRBJ2-7, the complete variable domain is GAGVSQSPRYKVTKRGQDVALRCDPISGHVSLYWYRQALGQGPEFLTYFNYEAQQDKSGLPNDRFSAERPEGSISTLTIQRTEQRDSAMYRCASSPWGQGAYEQYFGPGTRLTVT.

This clone was counted between two and nine times. The V call is TRBV7-2, the J call TRBJ1-5; perhaps TRBD1 as D (5 bases). CDR1 and CDR2 (germline): SGHTA, FQGNSA. The V and J ends lost 1 base and 4 bases respectively, with 11 bases between them. This CDR3 has 15 residues. CDR3 sequence (DNA): TGTGCCAGCAGCTTAGAATACGGGGGGAATCAGCCCCAGCATTTT. This sequence encodes CASSLEYGGNQPQHF.

The chain is built from TRBV2 and TRBJ2-1; a weak D match, TRBD1 (7 bases). Germline values: CDR1 SNHLY, CDR2 FYNNEI. Trimming stripped 4 bases from V and 8 bases from J, with 15 bases between. This CDR3 is 14 amino acids long. The CDR3 DNA is TGTGCCAGCAGTGGACAGGGAGCTAGCGATGAGCAGTTCTTC. It encodes CASSGQGASDEQFF.

The chain has TRBV5-1 and TRBJ1-2; 10 bases match TRBD1. Germline lookup yields CDR1 SGHRS and CDR2 YFSETQ. The ends lost 4 bases at V and 8 bases at J; junction bases unmatched: 5. The CDR3 loop spans 13 amino acids. The CDR3 nucleotides are TGCGCCAGCAGCCCGGGACAGGGGCAGGGCTACACCTTC. Encoded protein: CASSPGQGQGYTF. The full variable domain, its missing parts supplied by reference TRBV5-1 and TRBJ1-2, is KAGVTQTPRYLIKTRGQQVTLSCSPISGHRSVSWYQQTPGQGLQFLFEYFSETQRNKGNFPGRFSGRQFSNSRSEMNVSTLELGDSALYLCASSPGQGQGYTFGSGTRLTVV.

This chain links TRBV28 with TRBJ2-4; possible D gene TRBD1, 5 bases. The CDR3 contains 15 residues. Germline loops: CDR1 MDHEN, CDR2 SYDVKM. Trimming took off 5 bases at V and 0 bases at J, with 11 bases between the two ends. CDR3 nucleotide sequence: TGTGCCAGCAGTCTCCCGACAGTAGCCAAAAACATTCAGTACTTC. This translates into CASSLPTVAKNIQYF.

The chain uses TRBV19 and TRBJ1-4, with D unclear. Germline CDR1 is LNHDA and CDR2 is SQIVND (reference sequence). V shed 9 bases and J shed 8 bases, with 16 bases lying between them. The CDR3 runs 13 residues. The CDR3 reads CASSLQVQEKLFF. The CDR3, as DNA: TGTGCCAGCAGCCTTCAGGTACAGGAAAAACTGTTTTTT.

The V and J genes are TRBV15 and TRBJ2-1, with 10 bases lining up with TRBD2. The CDR3 is made up of 17 amino acids. Unmatched junction bases numbered 10, after V lost 1 base and J lost 7 bases. The germline CDR1 and CDR2 sequences are LNHNV and YYDKDF (reference sequence). The CDR3 DNA is TGTGCCACCAGCAGAGTGGGGCTAGCGGGAGAGGGGAATGAGCAGTTCTTC. The encoded protein is CATSRVGLAGEGNEQFF.

The DNA for the CDR3 is TGTGCCAGTAGACTAGCGGGTCAAGAGACCCAGTACTTC. As protein: CASRLAGQETQYF. The chain links TRBV19 to TRBJ2-5; 9 bases match TRBD2. CDR3 length: 13 amino acids. Per the germline V gene, CDR1 is LNHDA and CDR2 is SQIVND (reference sequence). Trimming cost V 6 bases and J 2 bases; bases outside gene matches: 1.

The chain uses TRBV2 and TRBJ2-2, with D possibly TRBD1 on 5 matching bases. The germline V gene encodes CDR1 SNHLY and CDR2 FYNNEI. The CDR3 loop spans 13 amino acids. V was clipped by 8 bases and J by 3 bases, with 10 bases between them. The CDR3 loop is CASLPTDTGELFF. As DNA, the CDR3 is TGTGCCAGCCTCCCGACAGACACCGGGGAGCTGTTTTTT.

CDR3 DNA sequence: TGTGCCAGCAGTTTACAGGGAGGCCTAATACAAGCTTTCTTT. It translates to CASSLQGGLIQAFF. The chain combines TRBV28 with TRBJ1-1; D might be TRBD1 (5 bases). The CDR3 runs to 14 residues. The V and J ends lost 2 bases and 9 bases respectively, with 16 bases between them. CDR1 is MDHEN, CDR2 SYDVKM, per germline. Based on the CDR3 plus reference TRBV28 and TRBJ1-1, the full variable domain is DVKVTQSSRYLVKRTGEKVFLECVQDMDHENMFWYRQDPGLGLRLIYFSYDVKMKEKGDIPEGYSVSREKKERFSLILESASTNQTSMYLCASSLQGGLIQAFFGQGTRLTVV.

The V call is TRBV10-2, the J call TRBJ2-7, with D possibly TRBD1 on 5 matching bases. Looked up from germline, CDR1 is WSHSY and CDR2 is SAAADI. V was trimmed by 5 bases and J by 1 base, leaving 9 bases between them. The length of the CDR3 is 13 residues. The CDR3 spells CASSLGASYEQYF. The DNA for the CDR3 is TGCGCCAGCAGTCTAGGGGCTTCCTACGAGCAGTACTTC.

J is TRBJ1-1 and V is TRBV19, with 8 nucleotides matching TRBD1. The junction had 7 bases not matched to a gene; V was cut back by 3 bases and J by 7 bases. The CDR3 is 14 amino acids. Germline V lookup: CDR1 LNHDA, CDR2 SQIVND (reference sequence). This CDR3 reads CASSIQGARGEAFF. The CDR3 bases are TGTGCCAGTAGTATCCAGGGGGCAAGGGGTGAAGCTTTCTTT.

This rearrangement joins TRBV2 to TRBJ1-2; 10 nucleotides match TRBD1. CDR1 and CDR2 (germline): SNHLY, FYNNEI. CDR3 length: 15 residues. The junction had 12 bases not matched to a gene; V was cut back by 5 bases and J by 9 bases. The CDR3 DNA follows: TGTGCCAGCAGTCGACAGGGGGCTTTCAGTTTGAGCTACACCTTC. It encodes CASSRQGAFSLSYTF. Full variable domain (remainder filled in from reference TRBV2 and TRBJ1-2): EPEVTQTPSHQVTQMGQEVILRCVPISNHLYFYWYRQILGQKVEFLVSFYNNEISEKSEIFDDQFSVERPDGSNFTLKIRSTKLEDSAMYFCASSRQGAFSLSYTFGSGTRLTVV.

V is TRBV11-3 and J is TRBJ2-5; 7 positions agree with TRBD1. V lost 9 bases to trimming and J lost 4 bases; unmatched junction nucleotides: 5. Per germline, CDR1 SGHNT and CDR2 YENEEA. The CDR3 has 12 residues. CDR3: CASSGGGETQYF. In DNA form, the CDR3 reads TGTGCCAGTTCAGGGGGTGGAGAGACCCAGTACTTC.

This clone was counted a single time. The chain links TRBV6-6 to TRBJ1-1, with no clear D. The CDR3 totals 13 residues. Germline V CDR1 and CDR2: MNHNY, SVGAGI (reference sequence). Trimming shortened V by 6 bases and J by 4 bases, and 12 bases separated the two germline ends. CDR3 region: CASSPPQVTEAFF. As DNA, the CDR3 is TGTGCCAGCAGCCCTCCCCAGGTCACTGAAGCTTTCTTT.

The chain combines TRBV7-9 with TRBJ2-5; 7 positions agree with TRBD1. Germline trimming cut 4 bases from V and 3 bases from J; bases unmatched to any gene: 11. Germline V gives CDR1 SEHNR, CDR2 FQNEAQ (reference sequence). The CDR3 runs 16 residues. The CDR3 bases are TGTGCCAGCAGCTCCGACGTGGGACAGAAAAAAGAGACCCAGTACTTC. This codes for CASSSDVGQKKETQYF.

The DNA of the CDR3 is TGTGCCAGCTCACCATCTTCTACAGGGATCGCCGGCTACACCTTC. Its translation: CASSPSSTGIAGYTF. The V and J genes are TRBV18 and TRBJ1-2; TRBD1 might be the D (6 bases). Germline V CDR1 and CDR2: KGHSH, LQKENI. The CDR3 is 15 amino acids. V was pared by 2 bases and J by 8 bases, with 18 bases between.

This chain connects TRBV28 to TRBJ1-5; weak D call: TRBD1 (5 bases). Germline CDR1 is MDHEN and CDR2 is SYDVKM. The ends were cut back, 11 bases at V and 8 bases at J, with 22 bases in the middle. The CDR3 extends over 14 amino acids. This CDR3 is CAASGGLATEPQHF. CDR3 DNA: TGTGCCGCCTCGGGGGGACTGGCTACGGAGCCCCAGCATTTT.

The chain couples TRBV5-1 to TRBJ1-1; D is possibly TRBD1 (6 bases). With 0 bases removed from V and 3 bases from J, the gap between germline ends came to 9 bases. Germline assignment: CDR1 SGHRS and CDR2 YFSETQ. This CDR3 region has 14 residues. This CDR3 is CASSLVGGDTEAFF. The CDR3 DNA reads TGCGCCAGCAGCTTGGTAGGGGGTGACACTGAAGCTTTCTTT. The full variable domain, in which reference TRBV5-1 and TRBJ1-1 provide the parts outside the CDR3, is KAGVTQTPRYLIKTRGQQVTLSCSPISGHRSVSWYQQTPGQGLQFLFEYFSETQRNKGNFPGRFSGRQFSNSRSEMNVSTLELGDSALYLCASSLVGGDTEAFFGQGTRLTVV.

The chain recombines TRBV28 with TRBJ1-1; a possible D gene is TRBD1 (6 bases). This CDR3 is 13 amino acids long. Germline V lookup: CDR1 MDHEN, CDR2 SYDVKM. V was shortened by 5 bases and J by 8 bases, with 15 bases between the two germline ends. The CDR3 reads CASSPTRDKEAFF. The CDR3 nucleotides read TGTGCCAGCAGTCCTACCCGGGACAAAGAAGCTTTCTTT.

The J gene is TRBJ2-1, the V gene TRBV18; maybe TRBD1 (5 bases). This CDR3 is 12 amino acids long. Trimming removed 4 bases from V and 7 bases from J, with 8 bases in between. Germline V gene lookup returns CDR1 KGHSH and CDR2 LQKENI. The CDR3, as DNA: TGTGCCAGCTCACTACAGGAGAATGAGCAGTTCTTC. It is translated as CASSLQENEQFF.